This T cell receptor (beta chain) was obtained from a study of cytomegalovirus exposure and HLA in healthy donors. Germline CDR1 and CDR2: SGHNT and YYREEE (reference sequence). The CDR3 loop spans 16 amino acids. The V and J ends lost 3 bases and 0 bases, in that order; junction bases with no gene match: 5. The PCR contained 60 Vbeta and 13 Jbeta primers. Measured with immunoSEQ multiplex PCR; TCRdb has only the in-frame clones, and not every one. The sample has approximately 110,000 clones. The sequenced sample was PBMCs. The origin of this receptor is a man aged 18 to 30 in good health and CMV-seronegative. The chain uses TRBV5-4 and TRBJ2-4; 8 positions agree with TRBD1. The CDR3 protein is CASSSKTGAAKNIQYF. CDR3 bases: TGTGCCAGCAGCTCTAAGACAGGGGCAGCCAAAAACATTCAGTACTTC.